Each of the 19 T cell receptor beta chains below was sequenced from the same sample in a study of tumor and adjacent non-tumor tissue in lung cancer. TCRbeta libraries were built with three rounds of nested PCR, modified from ARM-PCR. TCRdb processed the multiplex PCR reads anew with MiXCR; each CDR3 protein has one entry. The sample yields some 71,000 distinct CDR3 sequences, about two thirds seen once. The template was RNA from unsorted bulk tissue. Sequenced: lung tumor tissue. Receptor source: a woman between 40 and 55 years old with non-small cell lung cancer.

With regard to this clonotype: A much larger clone lies one base from this, so it may be a read error. The chain employs TRBV28 and TRBJ2-7; weak D call: TRBD2 (6 bases). From germline, CDR1 is MDHEN and CDR2 SYDVKM. This CDR3 spans 14 amino acids. CDR3 sequence reads: CANSPGTYTWEQYF. In DNA form, the CDR3 reads TGTGCCAACAGTCCCGGGACTTACACGTGGGAGCAGTACTTC.

The gene calls are TRBV29-1 and TRBJ1-5; D call uncertain. From germline, CDR1 is SQVTM and CDR2 ANQGSEA. Deletions cut 6 bases from V and 15 bases from J, with 24 bases between. There are 13 residues in the CDR3. The CDR3 DNA is TGCAGCGTGGGAGGGCGAGGGAGCCAGCGCCGGCATTTT. Translation gives CSVGGRGSQRRHF.

A note on this clonotype: A read error is likely, as this CDR3 ends without the conserved phenylalanine or tryptophan. The rearrangement joins TRBV12-3 or TRBV12-4 to TRBJ2-7; TRBD1 might be the D (5 bases). V shed 5 bases and J shed 2 bases, with 10 bases lying between them. CDR3 length: 13 amino acids. For the CDR3, the DNA is TGTGCCAGCAGTCTCAGGGAAGCCTACGAGCAGTACTTA. Its protein product is CASSLREAYEQYL.

This rearrangement joins TRBV7-2 to TRBJ1-4; no definite D call. The germline gives CDR1 SGHTA, CDR2 FQGNSA. The germline V and J ends were trimmed by 5 bases and 8 bases, with 6 bases remaining between them. This CDR3 contains 11 residues. The CDR3 loop is CASSDTEKLFF. The CDR3 DNA follows: TGTGCCAGCAGCGACACGGAAAAACTGTTTTTT.

In regard to this clonotype: The CDR3 ends on some other residue instead of the conserved phenylalanine or tryptophan, so this is likely a read error. This rearrangement joins TRBV6-5 to TRBJ2-5, with D possibly TRBD1 on 8 matching bases. This CDR3 has 15 amino acids. Trimming cost V 4 bases and J 5 bases, with 17 bases left between them. Germline CDR1 reads MNHEY; CDR2 reads SVGAGI. The CDR3 DNA follows: TGTGCCAGCAGTTTACAGGGGGTTAGCGGGGAGACCCAGTACTTA. Amino acid sequence: CASSLQGVSGETQYL.

This clonotype has at least ten counts. The rearrangement uses TRBV14 and TRBJ2-7, with D perhaps matching TRBD2 (7 bases). The CDR3 consists of 14 residues. Deletions cut 4 bases from V and 6 bases from J, with 16 bases between. CDR1 is SGHDN and CDR2 is FVKESK in the germline V gene. The CDR3 region is CASSPQRGGAEQYF. The CDR3 region has the DNA TGTGCCAGCAGCCCACAAAGAGGGGGGGCCGAGCAGTACTTC.

This clonotype was seen many times. This CDR3 reads CASSVRVNEQYF. The CDR3 DNA reads TGCGCCAGCAGCGTCAGGGTCAACGAGCAGTACTTC. This chain links TRBV10-2 with TRBJ2-7; D possibly corresponds to TRBD1 (5 bases). This CDR3 contains 12 residues. V was shortened by 6 bases and J by 5 bases, with 11 bases between the two germline ends. Germline CDR1 WSHSY, CDR2 SAAADI.

This clonotype was counted at least ten times. V is TRBV6-2 or TRBV6-3 and J is TRBJ2-5, with 10 positions matching TRBD2. V lost 5 bases to trimming and J lost 2 bases; unmatched junction nucleotides: 8. The CDR3 covers 16 residues. Germline V gene data show CDR1 as MNHEY and CDR2 as SVGEGT. CDR3 residues: CASSPGGSGRQETQYF. The CDR3 DNA is TGTGCCAGCAGTCCCGGGGGTAGCGGGAGGCAAGAGACCCAGTACTTC.

Turning to this clonotype: One end of the junction varies from germline; a read error may be responsible. The chain links TRBV6-5 to TRBJ2-3; D uncertain. The V gene's germline CDR1 is MNHEY and CDR2 SVGAGI. The CDR3 has 12 residues. CDR3 bases: TGTGCCAGCAGTTACTATGCAGATACACAGTATTTT. Its protein is CASSYYADTQYF.

Regarding this clonotype: An end of the junction differs from the germline gene, which may be a read error. This chain uses TRBV4-1 with TRBJ2-1, with TRBD2 matching 13 bases. Germline V gives CDR1 MGHRA, CDR2 YSYEKL. The length of the CDR3 is 16 residues. For the CDR3, the DNA is TGTGCCAGCAGGGGACTAGCGGGAAGTTCCTTCAATGAGCAGTTCTTC. Protein: CASRGLAGSSFNEQFF.

On this clonotype itself: A single base separates this from a much larger clone, so it may be a read error. The V gene is TRBV7-9, the J gene TRBJ2-1; the D gene is possibly TRBD2 (6 bases). The CDR3 totals 16 residues. CDR1 is SEHNR, CDR2 FQNEAQ, per germline (reference sequence). The CDR3 loop is CANSLENREFTYEQFF. CDR3 coding DNA: TGTGCCAACAGCTTAGAGAATCGGGAGTTTACGTATGAGCAGTTCTTC.

Notes on this clonotype: The junction and the germline gene differ at one end; a read error may be behind it. This rearrangement joins TRBV6-1 to TRBJ2-1; D uncertain. The CDR3 has 19 amino acids. The germline CDR1 and CDR2 sequences are MNHNS and SASEGT. CDR3 DNA: TGCGCCAGCAGTGAAGATTTGAGATGGTCACGCAGCTCCTACAATGAGCAGTTCTTC. It is translated as CASSEDLRWSRSSYNEQFF.

In this sample, this clonotype turned up once. The chain joins TRBV12-3 or TRBV12-4 to TRBJ2-1, with 8 bases identical to TRBD2. CDR3 length: 18 amino acids. J gave up 0 bases and V 5 bases, and 12 bases lay outside the gene matches. The CDR3 DNA is TGTGCCAGCAGTCCCCCGAGACTAGCGTTTGGCTCCTACAATGAGCAGTTCTTC. It codes for CASSPPRLAFGSYNEQFF.

With respect to this clonotype: A read error is possible here, since a much larger clone lies one base away. The chain uses TRBV20-1 and TRBJ1-4; D not certain. The V gene's germline CDR1 is DFQATT and CDR2 SNEGSKA (reference sequence). This CDR3 comprises 13 residues. Written as DNA, the CDR3 is TGCAATGCTAGTCTGAACCGGAGGGAAAAACTGTTTTTT. Protein sequence: CNASLNRREKLFF.

Comments on this clonotype: The junction departs from the called germline gene at one end, perhaps through a read error. The rearrangement joins TRBV28 to TRBJ2-1; possible D gene TRBD1, 5 bases. Looked up from germline, CDR1 is MDHEN and CDR2 is SYDVKM. This CDR3 comprises 16 residues. CDR3 sequence: CASSFSYHGRDSEQFF. DNA of the CDR3: TGCGCCAGCAGTTTTAGTTACCACGGACGTGACAGTGAGCAGTTCTTC.

This clonotype was detected many times. The genes are TRBV2 and TRBJ2-1; 10 bases are shared with TRBD1. The CDR3 runs 14 residues. Germline V gives CDR1 SNHLY, CDR2 FYNNEI. V shed 9 bases and J 3 bases; nucleotides not matched to a gene: 5. Here the CDR3 DNA reads TGTGCCAGTAGGGACAGGGGTTACTACAATGAGCAGTTCTTC. It codes for CASRDRGYYNEQFF.

This chain uses TRBV11-2 with TRBJ2-1, with 8 bases identical to TRBD1. Germline V CDR1 and CDR2: SGHAT, FQNNGV. The CDR3 consists of 17 residues. CDR3 protein: CVSSLSTGVIPYNEQFF. The CDR3 DNA reads as TGTGTCAGTAGCTTATCGACAGGGGTAATCCCCTACAATGAGCAGTTCTTC.

In its sample, this clonotype was seen many times. The rearrangement joins TRBV6-2 or TRBV6-3 to TRBJ1-2; D gene uncertain. The CDR3 runs to 11 residues. The V end was cut by 7 bases, the J end by 8 bases, with 11 bases between. Germline CDR1 reads MNHEY; CDR2 reads SVGEGT. The CDR3 DNA reads TGTGCCAGCAATACTGCGTCCGGCTACACCTTC. This encodes CASNTASGYTF.

A word on this clonotype: A read error is likely, as this CDR3 ends without the conserved phenylalanine or tryptophan. V gene TRBV11-2 combines with J gene TRBJ1-6, with TRBD1 identical over 9 bases. CDR3 length equals 15 residues. Germline assignment: CDR1 SGHAT and CDR2 FQNNGV. DNA for the CDR3: TGCGCCAGCAGCCCAATTGACAGGGGGATTTCACCCCTCCACCTT. This sequence encodes CASSPIDRGISPLHL.